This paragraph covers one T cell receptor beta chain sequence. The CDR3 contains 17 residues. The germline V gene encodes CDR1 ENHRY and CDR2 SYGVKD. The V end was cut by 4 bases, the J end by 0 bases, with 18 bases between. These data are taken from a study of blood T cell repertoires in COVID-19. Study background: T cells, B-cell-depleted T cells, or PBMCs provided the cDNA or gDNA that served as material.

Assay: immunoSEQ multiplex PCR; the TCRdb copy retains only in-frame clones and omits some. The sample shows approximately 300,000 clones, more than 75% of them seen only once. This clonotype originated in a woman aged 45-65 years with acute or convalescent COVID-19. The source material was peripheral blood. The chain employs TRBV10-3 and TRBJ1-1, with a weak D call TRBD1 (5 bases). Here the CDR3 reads CAISGSDGAAMNTEAFF. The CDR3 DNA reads TGTGCCATCAGTGGAAGTGATGGGGCGGCCATGAACACTGAAGCTTTCTTT.